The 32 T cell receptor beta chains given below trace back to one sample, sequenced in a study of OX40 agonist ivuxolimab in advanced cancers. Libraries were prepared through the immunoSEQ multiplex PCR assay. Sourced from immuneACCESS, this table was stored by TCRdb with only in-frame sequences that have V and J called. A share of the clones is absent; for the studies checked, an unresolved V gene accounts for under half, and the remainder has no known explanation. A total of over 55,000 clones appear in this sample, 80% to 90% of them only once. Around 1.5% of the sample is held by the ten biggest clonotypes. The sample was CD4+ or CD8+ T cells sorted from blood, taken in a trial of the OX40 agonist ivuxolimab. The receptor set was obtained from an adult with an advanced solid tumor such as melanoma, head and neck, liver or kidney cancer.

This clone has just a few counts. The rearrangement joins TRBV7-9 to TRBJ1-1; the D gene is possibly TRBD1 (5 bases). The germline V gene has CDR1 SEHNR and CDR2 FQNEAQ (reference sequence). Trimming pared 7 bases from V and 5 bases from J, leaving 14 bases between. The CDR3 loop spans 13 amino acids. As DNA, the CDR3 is TGTGCCAGCACTTTCGGGGGAGTGACTGAAGCTTTCTTT. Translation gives CASTFGGVTEAFF.

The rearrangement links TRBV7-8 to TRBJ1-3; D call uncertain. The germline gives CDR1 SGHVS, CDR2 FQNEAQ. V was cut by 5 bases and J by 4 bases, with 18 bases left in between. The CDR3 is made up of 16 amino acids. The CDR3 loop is CASSPYLGALGNTIYF. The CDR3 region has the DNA TGTGCCAGCAGCCCATATTTAGGCGCGTTGGGAAACACCATATATTTT.

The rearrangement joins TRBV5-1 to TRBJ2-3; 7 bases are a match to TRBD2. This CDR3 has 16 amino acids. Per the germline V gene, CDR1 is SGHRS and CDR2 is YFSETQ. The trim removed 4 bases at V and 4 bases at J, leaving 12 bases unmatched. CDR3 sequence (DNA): TGCGCCAGCAGCGGAAAGCGGGGCGACGTCCCAGATACGCAGTATTTT. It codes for CASSGKRGDVPDTQYF. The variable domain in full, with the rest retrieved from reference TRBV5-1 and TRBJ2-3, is KAGVTQTPRYLIKTRGQQVTLSCSPISGHRSVSWYQQTPGQGLQFLFEYFSETQRNKGNFPGRFSGRQFSNSRSEMNVSTLELGDSALYLCASSGKRGDVPDTQYFGPGTRLTVL.

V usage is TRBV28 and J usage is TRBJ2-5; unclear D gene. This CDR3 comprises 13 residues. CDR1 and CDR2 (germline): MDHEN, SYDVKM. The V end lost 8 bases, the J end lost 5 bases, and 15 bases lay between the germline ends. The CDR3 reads CASRKGYMETQYF. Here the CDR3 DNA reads TGTGCCAGCCGCAAAGGGTATATGGAGACCCAGTACTTC.

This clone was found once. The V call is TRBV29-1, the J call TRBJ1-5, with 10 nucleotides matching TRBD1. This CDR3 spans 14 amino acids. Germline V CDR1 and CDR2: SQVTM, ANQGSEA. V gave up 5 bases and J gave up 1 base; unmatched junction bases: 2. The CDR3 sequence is CSVWTGGSNQPQHF. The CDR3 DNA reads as TGCAGCGTTTGGACAGGGGGAAGCAATCAGCCCCAGCATTTT.

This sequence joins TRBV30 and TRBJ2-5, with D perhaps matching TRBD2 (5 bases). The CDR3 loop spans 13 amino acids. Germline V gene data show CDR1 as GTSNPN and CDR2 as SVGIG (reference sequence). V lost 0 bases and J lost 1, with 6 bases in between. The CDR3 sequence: CAWSVGIQETQYF. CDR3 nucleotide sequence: TGTGCCTGGAGTGTCGGGATCCAAGAGACCCAGTACTTC.

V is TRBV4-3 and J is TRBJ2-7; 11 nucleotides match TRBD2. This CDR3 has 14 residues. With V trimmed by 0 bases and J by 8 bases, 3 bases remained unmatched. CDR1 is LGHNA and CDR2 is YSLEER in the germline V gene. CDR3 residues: CASSQDTSGSKQYF. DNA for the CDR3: TGCGCCAGCAGCCAAGATACTAGCGGGAGCAAGCAGTACTTC.

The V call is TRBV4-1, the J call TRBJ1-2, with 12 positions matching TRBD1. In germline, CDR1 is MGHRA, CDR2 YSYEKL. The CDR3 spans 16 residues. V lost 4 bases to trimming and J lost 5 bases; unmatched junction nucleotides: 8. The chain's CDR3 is CASSPGQGAARYGYTF. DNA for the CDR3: TGCGCCAGCAGCCCGGGACAGGGGGCAGCCAGATATGGCTACACCTTC.

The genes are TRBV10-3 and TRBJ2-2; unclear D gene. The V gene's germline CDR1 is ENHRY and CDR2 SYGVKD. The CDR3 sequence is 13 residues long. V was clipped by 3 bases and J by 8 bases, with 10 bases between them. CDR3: CAISDKPTGELFF. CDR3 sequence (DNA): TGTGCCATCAGTGACAAGCCCACGGGGGAGCTGTTTTTT.

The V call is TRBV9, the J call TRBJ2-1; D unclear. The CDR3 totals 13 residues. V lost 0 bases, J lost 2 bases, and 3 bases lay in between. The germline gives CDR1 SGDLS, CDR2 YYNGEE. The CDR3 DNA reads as TGTGCCAGCAGCGTAGCCACCTACAATGAGCAGTTCTTC. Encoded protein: CASSVATYNEQFF.

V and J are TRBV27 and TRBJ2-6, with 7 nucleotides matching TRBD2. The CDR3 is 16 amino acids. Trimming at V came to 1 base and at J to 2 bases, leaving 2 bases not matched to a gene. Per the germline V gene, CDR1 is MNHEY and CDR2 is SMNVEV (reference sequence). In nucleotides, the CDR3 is TGTGCCAGCAGTTTATTCGGGGGGACTGGGGCCAACGTCCTGACTTTC. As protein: CASSLFGGTGANVLTF.

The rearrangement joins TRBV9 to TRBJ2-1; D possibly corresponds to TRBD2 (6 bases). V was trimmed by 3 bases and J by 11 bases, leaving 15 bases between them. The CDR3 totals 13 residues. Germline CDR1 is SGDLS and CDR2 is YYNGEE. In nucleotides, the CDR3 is TGTGCCAGCAGCGAAAACAATCTAGCGCAGCAGTTCTTC. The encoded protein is CASSENNLAQQFF.

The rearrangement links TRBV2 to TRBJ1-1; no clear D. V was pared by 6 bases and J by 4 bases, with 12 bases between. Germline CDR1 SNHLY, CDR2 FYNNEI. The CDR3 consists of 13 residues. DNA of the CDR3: TGTGCCAGCAGGGGGTTTGTGGCCACTGAAGCTTTCTTT. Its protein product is CASRGFVATEAFF. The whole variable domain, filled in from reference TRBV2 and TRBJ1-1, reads EPEVTQTPSHQVTQMGQEVILRCVPISNHLYFYWYRQILGQKVEFLVSFYNNEISEKSEIFDDQFSVERPDGSNFTLKIRSTKLEDSAMYFCASRGFVATEAFFGQGTRLTVV.

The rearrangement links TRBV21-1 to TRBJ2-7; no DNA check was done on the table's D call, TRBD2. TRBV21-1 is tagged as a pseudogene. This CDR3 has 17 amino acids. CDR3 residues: CASSLPAGREVAYEQYF. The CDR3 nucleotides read TGTGCCAGCAGCCTACCAGCCGGGCGGGAGGTCGCCTACGAGCAGTACTTC.

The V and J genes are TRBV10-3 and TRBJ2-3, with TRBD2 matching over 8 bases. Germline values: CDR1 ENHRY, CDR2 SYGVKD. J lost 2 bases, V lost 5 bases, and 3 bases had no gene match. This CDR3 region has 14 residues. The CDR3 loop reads CAISLAGSTDTQYF. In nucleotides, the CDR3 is TGTGCCATCAGTTTAGCGGGGTCCACAGATACGCAGTATTTT.

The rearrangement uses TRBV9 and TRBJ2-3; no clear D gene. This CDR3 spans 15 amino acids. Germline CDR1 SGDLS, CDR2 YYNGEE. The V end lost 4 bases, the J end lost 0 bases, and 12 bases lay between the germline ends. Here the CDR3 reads CASSPVGLSTDTQYF. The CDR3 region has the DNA TGTGCCAGCAGCCCCGTCGGGTTGAGCACAGATACGCAGTATTTT.

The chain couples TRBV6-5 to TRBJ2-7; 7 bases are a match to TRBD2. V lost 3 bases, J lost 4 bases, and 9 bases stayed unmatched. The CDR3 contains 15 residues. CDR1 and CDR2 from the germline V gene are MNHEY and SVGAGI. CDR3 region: CASSYLPSGNYEQYF. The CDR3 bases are TGTGCCAGCAGTTATTTGCCTAGCGGTAATTACGAGCAGTACTTC.

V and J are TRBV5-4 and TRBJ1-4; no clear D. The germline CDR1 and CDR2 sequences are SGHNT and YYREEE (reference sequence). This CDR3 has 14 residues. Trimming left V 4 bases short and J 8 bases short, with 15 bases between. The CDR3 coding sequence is TGTGCCAGCAGCCCCGATCTGGGGTGGGAAAAACTGTTTTTT. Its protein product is CASSPDLGWEKLFF.

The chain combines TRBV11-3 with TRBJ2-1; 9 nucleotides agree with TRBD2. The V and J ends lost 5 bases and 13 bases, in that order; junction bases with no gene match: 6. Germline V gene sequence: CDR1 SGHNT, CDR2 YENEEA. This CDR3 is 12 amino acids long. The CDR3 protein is CASSVAGANQFF. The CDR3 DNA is TGTGCCAGCAGCGTAGCGGGAGCTAACCAGTTCTTC. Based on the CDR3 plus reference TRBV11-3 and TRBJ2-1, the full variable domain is EAGVVQSPRYKIIEKKQPVAFWCNPISGHNTLYWYLQNLGQGPELLIRYENEEAVDDSQLPKDRFSAERLKGVDSTLKIQPAELGDSAVYLCASSVAGANQFFGPGTRLTVL.

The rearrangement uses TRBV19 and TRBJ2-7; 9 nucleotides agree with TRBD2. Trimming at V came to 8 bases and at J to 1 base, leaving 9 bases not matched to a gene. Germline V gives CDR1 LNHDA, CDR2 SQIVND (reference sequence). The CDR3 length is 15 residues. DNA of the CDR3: TGTGCCAGTTCGATAGCGGGAGCTGGGTCCTACGAGCAGTACTTC. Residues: CASSIAGAGSYEQYF.

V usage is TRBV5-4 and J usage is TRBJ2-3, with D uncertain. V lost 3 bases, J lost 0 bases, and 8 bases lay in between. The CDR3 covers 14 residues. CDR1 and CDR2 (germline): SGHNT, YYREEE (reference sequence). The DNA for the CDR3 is TGTGCCAGCAGCTCCAGCCGTAGCACAGATACGCAGTATTTT. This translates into CASSSSRSTDTQYF. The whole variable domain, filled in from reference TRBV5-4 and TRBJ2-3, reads ETGVTQSPTHLIKTRGQQVTLRCSSQSGHNTVSWYQQALGQGPQFIFQYYREEENGRGNFPPRFSGLQFPNYSSELNVNALELDDSALYLCASSSSRSTDTQYFGPGTRLTVL.

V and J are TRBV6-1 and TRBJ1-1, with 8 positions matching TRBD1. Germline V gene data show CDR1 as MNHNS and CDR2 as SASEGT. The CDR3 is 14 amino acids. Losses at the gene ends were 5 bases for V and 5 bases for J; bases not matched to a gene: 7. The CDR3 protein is CASSKTGVETEAFF. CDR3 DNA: TGTGCCAGCAGTAAGACAGGGGTGGAAACTGAAGCTTTCTTT.

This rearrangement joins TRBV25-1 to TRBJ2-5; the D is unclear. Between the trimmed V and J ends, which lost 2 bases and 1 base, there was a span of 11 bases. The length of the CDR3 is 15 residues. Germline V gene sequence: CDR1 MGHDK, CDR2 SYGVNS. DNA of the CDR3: TGTGCCAGCAGTGAAGGGTTCGGTGTCCAAGAGACCCAGTACTTC. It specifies CASSEGFGVQETQYF. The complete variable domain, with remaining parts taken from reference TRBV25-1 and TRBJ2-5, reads EADIYQTPRYLVIGTGKKITLECSQTMGHDKMYWYQQDPGMELHLIHYSYGVNSTEKGDLSSESTVSRIRTEHFPLTLESARPSHTSQYLCASSEGFGVQETQYFGPGTRLLVL.

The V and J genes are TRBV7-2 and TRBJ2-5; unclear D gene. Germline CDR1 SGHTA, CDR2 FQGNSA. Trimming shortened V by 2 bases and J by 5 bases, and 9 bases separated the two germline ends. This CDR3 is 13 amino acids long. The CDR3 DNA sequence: TGTGCCAGCAGCTTACTCAGTGGGGAGACCCAGTACTTC. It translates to CASSLLSGETQYF.

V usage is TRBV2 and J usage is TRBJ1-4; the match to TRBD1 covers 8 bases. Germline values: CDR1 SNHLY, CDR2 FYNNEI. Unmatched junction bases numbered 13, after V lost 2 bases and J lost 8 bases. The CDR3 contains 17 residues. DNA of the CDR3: TGTGCCAGCAGTGAACGCCTTACTCGGGGACAGGTCGAAAAACTGTTTTTT. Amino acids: CASSERLTRGQVEKLFF.

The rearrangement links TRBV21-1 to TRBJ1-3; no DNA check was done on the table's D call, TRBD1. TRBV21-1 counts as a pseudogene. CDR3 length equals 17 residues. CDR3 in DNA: TGTGCCAGCAGCGCCCGGGACAGGGGACCGTCTGGAAACACCATATATTTT. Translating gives CASSARDRGPSGNTIYF.

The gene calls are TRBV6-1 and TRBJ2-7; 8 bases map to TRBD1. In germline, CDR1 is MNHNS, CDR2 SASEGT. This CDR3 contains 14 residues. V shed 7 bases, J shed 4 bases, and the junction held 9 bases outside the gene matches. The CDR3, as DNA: TGTGCCAGCACCTTCGGGACAGGACCTTACGAGCAGTACTTC. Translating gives CASTFGTGPYEQYF.

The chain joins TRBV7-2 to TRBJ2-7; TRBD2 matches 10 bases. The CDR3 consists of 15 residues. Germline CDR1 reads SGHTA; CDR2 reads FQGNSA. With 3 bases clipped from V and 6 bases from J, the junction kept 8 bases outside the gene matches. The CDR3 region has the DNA TGTGCCAGCAGCTTTCAGCTAGCGGGAGAGGGCGAGCAGTACTTC. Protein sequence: CASSFQLAGEGEQYF.

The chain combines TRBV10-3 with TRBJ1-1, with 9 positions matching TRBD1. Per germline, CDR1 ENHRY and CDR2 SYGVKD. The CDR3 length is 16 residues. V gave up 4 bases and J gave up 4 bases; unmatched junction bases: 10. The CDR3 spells CAISGRDRVRGTEAFF. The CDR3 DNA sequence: TGTGCCATCAGTGGCCGGGACAGGGTAAGGGGCACTGAAGCTTTCTTT.

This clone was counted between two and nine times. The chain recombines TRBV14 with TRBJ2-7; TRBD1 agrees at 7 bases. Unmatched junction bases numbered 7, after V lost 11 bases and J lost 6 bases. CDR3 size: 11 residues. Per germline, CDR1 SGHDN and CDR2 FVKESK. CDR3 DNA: TGTGCCTTAGGGACAGTGATCGAGCAGTACTTC. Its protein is CALGTVIEQYF.

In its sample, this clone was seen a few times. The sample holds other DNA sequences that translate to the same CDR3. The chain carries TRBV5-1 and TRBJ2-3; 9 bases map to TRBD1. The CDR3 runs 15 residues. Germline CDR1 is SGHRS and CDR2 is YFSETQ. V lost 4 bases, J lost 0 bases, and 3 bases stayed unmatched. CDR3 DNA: TGCGCCAGCAGCCCGGGACAGGGAAGCACAGATACGCAGTATTTT. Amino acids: CASSPGQGSTDTQYF.

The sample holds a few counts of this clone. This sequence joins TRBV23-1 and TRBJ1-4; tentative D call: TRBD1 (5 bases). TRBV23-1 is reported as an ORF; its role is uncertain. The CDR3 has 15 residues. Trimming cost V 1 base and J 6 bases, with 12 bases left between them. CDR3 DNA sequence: TGCGCCAGCAGTCAATTGCTCAGGGTTTATGAAAAACTGTTTTTT. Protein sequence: CASSQLLRVYEKLFF.